This TCR beta chain was sequenced in a study of cytotoxic CD8 clonotypes in ibrutinib-treated CLL. Germline V gene data show CDR1 as SGHNT and CDR2 as YYREEE (reference sequence). J was trimmed by 5 bases and V by 6 bases; bases with no gene match: 9. The length of the CDR3 is 14 residues. The intended depth for sequencing was 1 in 200,000 to 1 in 1 million T cells. Produced via immunoSEQ multiplex PCR; TCRdb's table is partial and in-frame only. The table has 300,000 or so clones, 67% seen once; the top ten hold roughly 6.8%. The source of this sequence is a human donor with chronic lymphocytic leukemia. The sample was PBMCs, taken after 36 months of ibrutinib treatment. The chain employs TRBV5-4 and TRBJ2-7; TRBD1 aligns across 9 bases. The CDR3 DNA follows: TGTGCCAGCACCTCTGGACAGGGGAGCGACGAGCAGTACTTC. Amino acids: CASTSGQGSDEQYF.